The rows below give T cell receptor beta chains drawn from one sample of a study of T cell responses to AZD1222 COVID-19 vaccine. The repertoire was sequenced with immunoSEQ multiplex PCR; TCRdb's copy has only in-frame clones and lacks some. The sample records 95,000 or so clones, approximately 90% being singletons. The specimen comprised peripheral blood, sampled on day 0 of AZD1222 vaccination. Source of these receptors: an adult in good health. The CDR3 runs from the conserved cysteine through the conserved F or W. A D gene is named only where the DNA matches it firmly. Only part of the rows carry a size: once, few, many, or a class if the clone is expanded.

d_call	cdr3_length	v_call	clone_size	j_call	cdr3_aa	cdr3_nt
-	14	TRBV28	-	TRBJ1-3	CASRSTGRGNTIYF	TGTGCCAGCAGATCGACAGGCCGTGGAAACACCATATATTTT
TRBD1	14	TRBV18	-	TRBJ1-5	CASSQDREGQPQHF	TGTGCCAGCTCACAGGACAGGGAGGGTCAGCCCCAGCATTTT
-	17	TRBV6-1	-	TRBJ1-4	CASSATGNPRTNEKLFF	TGTGCCAGCAGTGCAACAGGGAACCCACGGACTAATGAAAAACTGTTTTTT
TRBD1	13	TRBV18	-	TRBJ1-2	CASSPLQGDGYTF	TGTGCCAGCTCACCATTACAGGGGGATGGCTACACCTTC
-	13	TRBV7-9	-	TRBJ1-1	CASSIGRITEAFF	TGTGCCAGCAGCATCGGACGGATCACTGAAGCTTTCTTT
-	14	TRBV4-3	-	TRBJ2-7	CASSQARAGFEQYF	TGCGCCAGCAGCCAAGCCAGGGCAGGGTTCGAGCAGTACTTC
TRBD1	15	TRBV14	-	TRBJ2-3	CASSLLDRGTDTQYF	TGTGCCAGCAGCCTCCTGGACAGGGGCACAGATACGCAGTATTTT
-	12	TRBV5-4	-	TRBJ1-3	CASSLYGNTIYF	TGTGCCAGCAGCTTGTATGGAAACACCATATATTTT
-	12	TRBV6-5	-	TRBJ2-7	CASSDGYYEQYF	TGTGCCAGCAGCGACGGATACTACGAGCAGTACTTC
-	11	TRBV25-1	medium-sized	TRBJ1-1	CASSGGDEAFF	TGTGCCAGCAGTGGGGGGGACGAAGCTTTCTTT
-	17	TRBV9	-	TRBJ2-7	CASSSGRGLPPWDEQYF	TGTGCCAGCAGCTCGGGGCGGGGCCTGCCCCCTTGGGACGAGCAGTACTTC
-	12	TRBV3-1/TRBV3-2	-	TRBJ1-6	CASSQVRSPLHF	TGTGCCAGCAGCCAAGTGCGGTCACCCCTCCACTTT
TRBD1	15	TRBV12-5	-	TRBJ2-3	CASGLAGTETDTQYF	TGTGCTAGTGGTTTGGCAGGGACAGAAACAGATACGCAGTATTTT
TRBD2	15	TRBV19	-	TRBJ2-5	CASSSTGLAGVTLYF	TGTGCCAGTAGTTCCACGGGACTAGCGGGGGTCACGCTGTACTTC
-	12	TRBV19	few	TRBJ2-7	CASSIDRDEQYF	TGTGCCAGTAGTATAGATAGGGACGAGCAGTACTTC
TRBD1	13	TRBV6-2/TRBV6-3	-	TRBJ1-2	CASSTGTGSGYTF	TGTGCCAGCAGTACCGGGACAGGGTCTGGCTACACCTTC
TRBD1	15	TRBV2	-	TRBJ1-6	CASRPRGQVNSPLHF	TGTGCCAGCAGGCCAAGGGGACAGGTTAATTCACCCCTCCACTTT
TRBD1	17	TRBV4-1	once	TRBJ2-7	CASSRSGGRDPRYEQYF	TGCGCCAGCAGCAGATCAGGGGGTCGGGACCCTCGGTACGAGCAGTACTTC
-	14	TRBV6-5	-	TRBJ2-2	CASSYAVRIGELFF	TGTGCCAGCAGTTACGCCGTGAGGATCGGGGAGCTGTTTTTT
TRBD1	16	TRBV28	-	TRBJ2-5	CASSSDTSTGLETQYF	TGTGCCAGCAGTTCCGACACCTCGACAGGGTTGGAGACCCAGTACTTC
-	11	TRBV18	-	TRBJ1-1	CASVQDTEAFF	TGTGCCAGCGTACAGGACACTGAAGCTTTCTTT
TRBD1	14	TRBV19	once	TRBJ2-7	CASSIDQQGQKQYF	TGTGCCAGTAGTATAGATCAACAGGGACAGAAGCAGTACTTC
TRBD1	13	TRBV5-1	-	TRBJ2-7	CASTGDSSYEQYF	TGCGCCAGCACCGGGGACAGCTCCTACGAGCAGTACTTC
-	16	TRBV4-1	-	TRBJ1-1	CASSQVGEGRGTEAFF	TGCGCCAGCAGCCAAGTTGGGGAAGGAAGGGGCACTGAAGCTTTCTTT
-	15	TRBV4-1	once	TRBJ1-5	CASSQDLGHHQPQHF	TGCGCCAGCAGCCAAGATTTGGGACACCATCAGCCCCAGCATTTT
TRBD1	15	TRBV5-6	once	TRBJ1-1	CASSLSGQGLPEAFF	TGTGCCAGCAGCTTGTCGGGACAGGGCTTACCTGAAGCTTTCTTT
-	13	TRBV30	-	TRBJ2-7	CAPIRDGSYEQYF	TGTGCCCCGATCCGGGACGGATCCTACGAGCAGTACTTC
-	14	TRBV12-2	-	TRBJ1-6	CASRFLQENSPLHF	TGTGCAAGTCGCTTCCTACAGGAGAATTCACCCCTCCACTTT
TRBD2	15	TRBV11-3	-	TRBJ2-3	CASSQRGAKPDTQYF	TGTGCCAGCAGCCAGCGGGGCGCCAAACCAGATACGCAGTATTTT
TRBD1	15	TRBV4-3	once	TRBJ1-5	CASSQDGQGSQPQHF	TGCGCCAGCAGCCAAGATGGACAGGGGAGTCAGCCCCAGCATTTT
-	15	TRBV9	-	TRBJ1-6	CASSVEARDNSPLHF	TGTGCCAGCAGCGTAGAGGCCAGGGACAATTCACCCCTCCACTTT
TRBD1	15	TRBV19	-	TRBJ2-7	CASTSGTGGPYEQYF	TGTGCCAGTACCTCGGGGACAGGGGGCCCCTACGAGCAGTACTTC
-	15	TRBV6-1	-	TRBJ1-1	CASSEFAGVGTEAFF	TGTGCCAGCAGTGAATTTGCAGGGGTGGGGACTGAAGCTTTCTTT
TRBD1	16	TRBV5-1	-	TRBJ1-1	CASSSGTGGIVTEAFF	TGCGCCAGCAGCTCAGGGACAGGGGGCATAGTCACTGAAGCTTTCTTT
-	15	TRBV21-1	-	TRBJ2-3	CASSKGNRRTDTQYF	TGTGCCAGCAGCAAGGGCAACAGGCGGACAGATACGCAGTATTTT
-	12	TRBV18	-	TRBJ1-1	CASSSRGTEAFF	TGTGCCAGCTCATCCCGGGGCACTGAAGCTTTCTTT
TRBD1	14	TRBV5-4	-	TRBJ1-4	CASRAGTGVEKLFF	TGTGCCAGCAGAGCCGGGACAGGGGTCGAAAAACTGTTTTTT
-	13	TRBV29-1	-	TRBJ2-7	CSVELVNSYEQYF	TGCAGCGTTGAATTGGTCAACTCCTACGAGCAGTACTTC
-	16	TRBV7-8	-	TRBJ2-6	CASSLAVRSGANVLTF	TGTGCCAGCAGCTTAGCGGTCCGGTCTGGGGCCAACGTCCTGACTTTC
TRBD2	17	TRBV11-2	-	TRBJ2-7	CASSPGLAGGRSYEQYF	TGTGCCAGCAGCCCCGGACTAGCGGGGGGTCGCTCCTACGAGCAGTACTTC
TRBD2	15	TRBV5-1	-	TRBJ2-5	CASSSGLAVGETQYF	TGCGCCAGCAGCTCCGGACTAGCGGTAGGGGAGACCCAGTACTTC
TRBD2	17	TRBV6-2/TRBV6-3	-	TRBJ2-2	CASSYATSGGNTGELFF	TGTGCCAGCAGTTACGCGACTAGCGGGGGGAACACCGGGGAGCTGTTTTTT
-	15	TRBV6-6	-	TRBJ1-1	CASSYSGRGQISGFF	TGTGCCAGCAGTTACTCAGGCCGGGGGCAAATTTCGGGTTTCTTT
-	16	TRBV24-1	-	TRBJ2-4	CATSGPGWHAKNIQYF	TGTGCCACCAGTGGTCCAGGGTGGCATGCCAAAAACATTCAGTACTTC
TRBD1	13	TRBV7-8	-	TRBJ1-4	CASSQGTVEKLFF	TGTGCCAGCAGCCAAGGGACAGTGGAAAAACTGTTTTTT
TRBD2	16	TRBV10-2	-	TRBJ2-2	CASSYPSSGGTGELFF	TGCGCCAGCAGCTACCCCTCTAGCGGGGGTACCGGGGAGCTGTTTTTT
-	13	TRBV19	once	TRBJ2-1	CASSIGLLNEQFF	TGTGCCAGTAGTATCGGACTACTAAATGAGCAGTTCTTC
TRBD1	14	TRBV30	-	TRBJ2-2	CAWSGGQGPGELFF	TGTGCCTGGAGCGGGGGACAGGGACCCGGGGAGCTGTTTTTT
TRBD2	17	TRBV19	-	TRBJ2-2	CASSIEPLAGDTGELFF	TGTGCCAGTAGTATAGAGCCCTTGGCGGGGGACACCGGGGAGCTGTTTTTT
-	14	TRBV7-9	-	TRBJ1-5	CASSTGTHNQPQHF	TGTGCCAGCAGCACGGGTACCCACAATCAGCCCCAGCATTTT
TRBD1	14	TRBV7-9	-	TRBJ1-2	CASRPGTGGDGYTF	TGTGCCAGCAGACCCGGGACAGGGGGTGATGGCTACACCTTC
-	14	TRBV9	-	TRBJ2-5	CASSVGAVQETQYF	TGTGCCAGCAGCGTAGGGGCGGTACAAGAGACCCAGTACTTC
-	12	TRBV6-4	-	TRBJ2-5	CANGQRQETQYF	TGTGCCAACGGACAAAGACAAGAGACCCAGTACTTC
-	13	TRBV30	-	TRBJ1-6	CAWKRGFSSPLHF	TGTGCCTGGAAGCGGGGGTTCAGCTCACCCCTCCACTTT
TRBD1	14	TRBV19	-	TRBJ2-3	CASSSRGSTDTQYF	TGTGCCAGTAGTAGCAGGGGGTCCACAGATACGCAGTATTTT
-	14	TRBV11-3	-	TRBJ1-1	CASSLALRQPEAFF	TGTGCCAGCAGCTTAGCCTTACGACAGCCTGAAGCTTTCTTT